This T cell receptor beta chain derives from a study of T cell responses to AZD1222 COVID-19 vaccine. Study as a whole: Pooled in the analysis were second doses at about 4 or about 12 weeks.

About this clone: Its specificity is not known.

Produced via immunoSEQ multiplex PCR; TCRdb's table is partial and in-frame only. The sample gives about 180,000 clones, about 90% of which show up once; 7.5% to 9.5% is in the top ten. CDR1 and CDR2 from the germline V gene are SSHAT and FNYEAQ (reference sequence). The V segment lost 5 bases and the J segment 4 bases; nucleotides outside the gene matches: 7. This CDR3 contains 15 residues. Study-level points and caveats: Most donors were white British, females outnumbered males, and clonal diversity was possibly underestimated. Close to half of spike-specific TCRs reportedly recognize unmutated variant regions. No day 14 peak samples; only post-peak repertoires were characterized.

Sample: peripheral blood, taken on day 0 of AZD1222 vaccination. This sequence was found in an adult in good health. This chain connects TRBV7-7 to TRBJ2-1; 8 bases are a match to TRBD2. CDR3 bases: TGTGCCAGCAGCCGCCAGCGGGGGTCTTACAATGAGCAGTTCTTC. It codes for CASSRQRGSYNEQFF.